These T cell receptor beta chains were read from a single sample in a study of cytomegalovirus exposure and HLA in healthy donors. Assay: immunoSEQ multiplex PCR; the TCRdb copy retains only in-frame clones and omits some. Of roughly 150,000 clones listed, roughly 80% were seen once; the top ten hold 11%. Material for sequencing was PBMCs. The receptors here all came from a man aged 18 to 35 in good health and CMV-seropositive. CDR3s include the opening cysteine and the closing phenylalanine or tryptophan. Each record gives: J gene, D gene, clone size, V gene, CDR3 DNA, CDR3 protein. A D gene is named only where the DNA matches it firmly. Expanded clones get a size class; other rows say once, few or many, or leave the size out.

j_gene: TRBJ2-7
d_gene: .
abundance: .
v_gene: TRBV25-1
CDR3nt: TGTGCCAGCAGCCTAAGCCCGTCCTACGAGCAGTACTTC
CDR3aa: CASSLSPSYEQYF

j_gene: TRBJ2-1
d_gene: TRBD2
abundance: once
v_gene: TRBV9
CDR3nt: TGTGCCAGCAGCCCCGGACTAGCAACCTACAATGAGCAGTTCTTC
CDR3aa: CASSPGLATYNEQFF

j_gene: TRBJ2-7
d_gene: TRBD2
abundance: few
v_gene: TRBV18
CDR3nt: TGTGCCAGCTCACCGCGACTAGCGGGAGTTTACGAGCAGTACTTC
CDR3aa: CASSPRLAGVYEQYF

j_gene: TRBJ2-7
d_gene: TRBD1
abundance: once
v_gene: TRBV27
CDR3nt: TGTGCCAGCAGTTTTAGGACAGGGTTATACGAGCAGTACTTC
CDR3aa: CASSFRTGLYEQYF

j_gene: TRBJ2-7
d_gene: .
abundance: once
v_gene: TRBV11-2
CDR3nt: TGTGCCAGCAGAATAGCGTCCACCTACGAGCAGTACTTC
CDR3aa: CASRIASTYEQYF

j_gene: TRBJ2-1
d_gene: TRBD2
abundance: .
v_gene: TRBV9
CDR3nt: TGTGCCAGCAGCGGTACGGTGGGAGGGAACAATGAGCAGTTCTTC
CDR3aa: CASSGTVGGNNEQFF

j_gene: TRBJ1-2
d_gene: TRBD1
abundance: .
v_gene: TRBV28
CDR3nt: TGTGCCAGCAACCGACAGGGGGCGGATGGCTACACCTTC
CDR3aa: CASNRQGADGYTF

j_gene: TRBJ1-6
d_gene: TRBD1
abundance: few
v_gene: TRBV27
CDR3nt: TGTGCCAGCAGTTTATCCCCTGACAGGGTCGGTTCACCCCTCCACTTT
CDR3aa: CASSLSPDRVGSPLHF

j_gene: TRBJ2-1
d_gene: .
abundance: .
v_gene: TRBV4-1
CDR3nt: TGCGCCAGCAGCCAAGCCCCTAGAAGCAATGAGCAGTTCTTC
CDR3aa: CASSQAPRSNEQFF

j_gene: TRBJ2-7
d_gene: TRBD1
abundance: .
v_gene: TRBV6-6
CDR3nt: TGTGCCAGCAGTTACAGGACAGGAGCCTACGAGCAGTACTTC
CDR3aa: CASSYRTGAYEQYF

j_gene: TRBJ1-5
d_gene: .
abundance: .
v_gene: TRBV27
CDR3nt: TGTGCCACCCGTAGGGGAGGGGCAGACAATCAGCCCCAGCATTTT
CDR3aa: CATRRGGADNQPQHF

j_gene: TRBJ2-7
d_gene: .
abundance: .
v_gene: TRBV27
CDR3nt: TGTGCCAGCAGTTTAGGAATCCCAGGCTACGAGCAGTACTTC
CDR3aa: CASSLGIPGYEQYF

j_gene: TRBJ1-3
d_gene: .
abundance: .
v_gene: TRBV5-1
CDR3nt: TGCGCCAGCAGCCTAGACAGCTTTTCTGGAAACACCATATATTTT
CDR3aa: CASSLDSFSGNTIYF

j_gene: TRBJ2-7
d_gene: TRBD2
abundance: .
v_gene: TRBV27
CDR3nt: TGTGCCAGCAGTTCGTATAGCGGGAGGTACGAGCAGTACTTC
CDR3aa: CASSSYSGRYEQYF

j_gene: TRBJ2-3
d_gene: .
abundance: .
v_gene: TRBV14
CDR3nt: TGTGCCAGCAGCCGCTATAGCGGAAGCACAGATACGCAGTATTTT
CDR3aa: CASSRYSGSTDTQYF

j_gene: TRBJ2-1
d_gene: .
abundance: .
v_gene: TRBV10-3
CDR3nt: TGTGCCATCAGTGTAACCGACAGGGTCGGGGGTGGGCAGTTCTTC
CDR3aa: CAISVTDRVGGGQFF

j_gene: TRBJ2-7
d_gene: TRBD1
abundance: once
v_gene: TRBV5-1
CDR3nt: TGCGCCAGCAGCTCTACCGGGACAGGGGGCGAGCAGTACTTC
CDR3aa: CASSSTGTGGEQYF

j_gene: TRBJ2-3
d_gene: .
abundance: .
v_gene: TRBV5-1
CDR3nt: TGCGCCAGCAGCTTGGAGTGGCAGGGAATTGTGCTGGGCACAGATACGCAGTATTTT
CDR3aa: CASSLEWQGIVLGTDTQYF

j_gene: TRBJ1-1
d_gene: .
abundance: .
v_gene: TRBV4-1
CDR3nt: TGCGCCCGCAGCCAAGGTCCTCTGAGGGTGAACACTGAAGCTTTCTTT
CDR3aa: CARSQGPLRVNTEAFF

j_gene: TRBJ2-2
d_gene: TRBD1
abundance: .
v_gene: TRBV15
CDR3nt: TGTGCCACCAGCAGAGATAGGCAGGGGGAAGCCGGGGAGCTGTTTTTT
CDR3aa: CATSRDRQGEAGELFF

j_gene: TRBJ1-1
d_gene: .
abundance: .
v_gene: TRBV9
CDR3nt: TGTGCCAGCAGCGTAGTCTTTCCGGGTTCCACTGAAGCTTTCTTT
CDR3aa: CASSVVFPGSTEAFF

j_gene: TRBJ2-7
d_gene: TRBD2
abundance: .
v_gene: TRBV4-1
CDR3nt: TGCGCCAGCAGCCCGCGGGAGACCTACGAGCAGTACTTC
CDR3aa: CASSPRETYEQYF

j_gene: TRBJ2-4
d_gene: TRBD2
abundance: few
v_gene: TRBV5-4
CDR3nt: TGTGCCAGCAGTCCTTCCGGCGGGAGCAGAAACATTCAGTACTTC
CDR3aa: CASSPSGGSRNIQYF

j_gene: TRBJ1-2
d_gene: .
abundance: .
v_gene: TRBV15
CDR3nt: TGTGCCACCAGCAGCATAGCTAACTATGGCTACACCTTC
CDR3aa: CATSSIANYGYTF

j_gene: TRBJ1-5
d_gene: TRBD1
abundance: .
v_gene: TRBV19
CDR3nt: TGTGCCAGTAGCCGGACAGGAACCAGCAATCAGCCCCAGCATTTT
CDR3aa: CASSRTGTSNQPQHF

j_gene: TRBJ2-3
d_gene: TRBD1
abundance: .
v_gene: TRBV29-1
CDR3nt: TGCAGCGTTCTGGGGGGACAGGGTATAGATACGCAGTATTTT
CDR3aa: CSVLGGQGIDTQYF

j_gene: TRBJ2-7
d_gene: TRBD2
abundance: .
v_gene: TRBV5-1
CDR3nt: TGCGCCAGCAGTGATCCGGGGACTACCTCCTACGAGCAGTACTTC
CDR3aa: CASSDPGTTSYEQYF

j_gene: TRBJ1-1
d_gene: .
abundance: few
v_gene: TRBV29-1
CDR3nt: TGCAGCGTTGCTGGCCCGATGAACACTGAAGCTTTCTTT
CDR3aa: CSVAGPMNTEAFF

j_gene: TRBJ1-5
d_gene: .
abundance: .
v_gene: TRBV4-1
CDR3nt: TGCGCCAGCAGCCAAGATCCGGGGAAGCAGCCCCAGCATTTT
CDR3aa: CASSQDPGKQPQHF

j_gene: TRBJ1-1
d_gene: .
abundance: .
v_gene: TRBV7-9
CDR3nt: TGTGCCAGCAGGACCCAGGTTGGCGAAACTGAAGCTTTCTTT
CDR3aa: CASRTQVGETEAFF

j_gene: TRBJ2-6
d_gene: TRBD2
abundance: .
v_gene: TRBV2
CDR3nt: TGTGCCAGCAGGACCGGACTAGCGGGAGCTGCTGGGGCCAACGTCCTGACTTTC
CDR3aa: CASRTGLAGAAGANVLTF

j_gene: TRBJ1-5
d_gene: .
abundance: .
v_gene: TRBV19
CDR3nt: TGTGCCACCGGCGGGCTTTATAGCAATCAGCCCCAGCATTTT
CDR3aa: CATGGLYSNQPQHF

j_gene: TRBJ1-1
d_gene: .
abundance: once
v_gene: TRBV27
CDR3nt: TGTGCCAGCGGAGAGCGGGAGACTGAAGCTTTCTTT
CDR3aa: CASGERETEAFF

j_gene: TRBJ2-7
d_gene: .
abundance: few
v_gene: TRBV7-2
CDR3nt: TGTGCCAGCAGCTTAGGCTTAGCTTACGAGCAGTACTTC
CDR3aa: CASSLGLAYEQYF

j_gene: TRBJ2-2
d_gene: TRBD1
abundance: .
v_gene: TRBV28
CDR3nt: TGTGCCAGCAGGAGGACAGGCAACACCGGGGAGCTGTTTTTT
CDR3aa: CASRRTGNTGELFF

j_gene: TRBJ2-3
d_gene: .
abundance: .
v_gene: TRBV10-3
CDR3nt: TGTGCCATCAGTGAGCACTTCGACACAGATACGCAGTATTTT
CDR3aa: CAISEHFDTDTQYF

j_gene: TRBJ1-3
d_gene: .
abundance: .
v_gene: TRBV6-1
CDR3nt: TGTGCCAGCATTTTAGTAGGCGGGGGAAACACCATATATTTT
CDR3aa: CASILVGGGNTIYF

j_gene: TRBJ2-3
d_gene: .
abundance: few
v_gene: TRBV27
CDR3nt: TGTGCCAGCAGTTTAGTGACTTTAGGCACAGATACGCAGTATTTT
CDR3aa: CASSLVTLGTDTQYF

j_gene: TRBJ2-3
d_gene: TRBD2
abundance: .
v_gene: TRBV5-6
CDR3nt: TGTGCCAGCAGCCCCTCCGGAAGCGGGAGAACAGATACGCAGTATTTT
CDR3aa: CASSPSGSGRTDTQYF

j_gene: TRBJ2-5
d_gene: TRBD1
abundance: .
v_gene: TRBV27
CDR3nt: TGTGCCAGCAGCCATCACAGGGGGCCGACTTCGACCCAGTACTTC
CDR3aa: CASSHHRGPTSTQYF